A selection of T cell receptor beta chains follows, all from one sample in a study of blood T cells in healthy people across ages. TCRdb called the 5' RACE reads again in MiXCR, with one record for every CDR3 protein. The profile covers roughly 1,300,000 distinct CDR3 sequences, with 45% to 70% appearing a single time and approximately 7% taken by the ten largest. Sequencing used blood. The receptors stem from a man younger than 30 in good health. The CDR3 runs from the conserved cysteine through the conserved F or W. A D gene is named only where the DNA matches it firmly. Clone size, where shown, is once, few, many, or a class for clones that have expanded.

j_call: TRBJ2-1; v_call: TRBV27; d_call: .; clone_size: .; cdr3_aa: CASSTGTTSNEQFF; cdr3_nt: TGTGCCAGCAGCACCGGGACAACTAGCAATGAGCAGTTCTTC
j_call: TRBJ2-5; v_call: TRBV9; d_call: .; clone_size: .; cdr3_aa: CASSVVASQETQYF; cdr3_nt: TGTGCCAGCAGCGTAGTGGCTTCACAAGAGACCCAGTACTTC
j_call: TRBJ1-1; v_call: TRBV5-1; d_call: TRBD1; clone_size: .; cdr3_aa: CASSGDRGLTEAFF; cdr3_nt: TGCGCCAGCAGCGGAGACAGGGGGCTTACTGAAGCTTTCTTT
j_call: TRBJ2-1; v_call: TRBV20-1; d_call: .; clone_size: few; cdr3_aa: CSAHPPGLSSYNEQFF; cdr3_nt: TGCAGTGCCCACCCGCCGGGGCTAAGCTCCTACAATGAGCAGTTCTTC
j_call: TRBJ2-7; v_call: TRBV12-3/TRBV12-4; d_call: .; clone_size: .; cdr3_aa: CASSFVRGTYNEQYF; cdr3_nt: TGTGCCAGCAGTTTCGTCCGGGGGACGTACAATGAGCAGTACTTC
j_call: TRBJ2-7; v_call: TRBV27; d_call: TRBD2; clone_size: .; cdr3_aa: CASSLREGSEQYF; cdr3_nt: TGTGCCAGCAGTCTAAGGGAGGGAAGTGAGCAGTACTTC
j_call: TRBJ2-2; v_call: TRBV12-3/TRBV12-4; d_call: .; clone_size: .; cdr3_aa: CASSPPGLFGTGELFF; cdr3_nt: TGTGCCAGCAGTCCCCCGGGACTTTTCGGCACCGGGGAGCTGTTTTTT
j_call: TRBJ2-1; v_call: TRBV20-1; d_call: TRBD2; clone_size: .; cdr3_aa: CSARDIAGGPYNEQFF; cdr3_nt: TGCAGTGCTAGAGATATAGCGGGAGGGCCCTACAATGAGCAGTTCTTC
j_call: TRBJ2-7; v_call: TRBV29-1; d_call: .; clone_size: once; cdr3_aa: CSVKVTAGDEQYF; cdr3_nt: TGCAGCGTTAAAGTGACGGCTGGGGACGAGCAGTACTTC
j_call: TRBJ2-7; v_call: TRBV27; d_call: TRBD1; clone_size: .; cdr3_aa: CASSESGQPFYEQYF; cdr3_nt: TGTGCCAGCAGCGAGTCGGGACAGCCATTCTACGAGCAGTACTTC
j_call: TRBJ2-1; v_call: TRBV27; d_call: .; clone_size: .; cdr3_aa: CASSLYAGINEQFF; cdr3_nt: TGTGCCAGCAGTTTATATGCGGGTATCAATGAGCAGTTCTTC